This T cell receptor beta chain emerged from a study of T cells after yellow fever vaccination. Study information: Fractions containing few cells were prepared with SMART-Seq v4 Ultra Low Input. The study's findings and limits: Post-booster repertoires contained most primary-vaccination clones again (about 95% CD4, roughly 91% CD8). A weaker secondary response peaked on day 5, the primary on day 15.

This CDR3 has 14 amino acids. CDR1 MGHRA and CDR2 YSYEKL come from the germline V gene. Between the trimmed V and J ends, which lost 4 bases and 3 bases, there was a span of 12 bases. In making TCR cDNA, 5'RACE template switching added a universal primer site and UMIs to it. TCRdb re-called the 5' RACE reads with MiXCR, one entry per CDR3 protein. The table lists 320,000 or so distinct CDR3 sequences, 7% to 10% of them singletons, with around 17% in the top ten. This clonotype was detected many times. Its antigen is unidentified. The starting material was PBMCs, obtained roughly 45 days after the first yellow fever vaccination. The gene calls are TRBV4-1 and TRBJ1-2; no definite D call. The TCR sequence derives from a man between 18 and 35 years old who received the YFV17D yellow fever vaccine. The CDR3 region is CASSRPDAHYGYTF. The DNA of the CDR3 is TGCGCCAGCAGCCGTCCGGACGCCCACTATGGCTACACCTTC.